This paragraph covers one T cell receptor beta chain sequence. Germline CDR1 is PRHDT and CDR2 is FYEKMQ (reference sequence). Deletions cut 5 bases from V and 2 bases from J, with 20 bases between. The CDR3 extends over 17 amino acids. The data belong to a study of shared clonotypes between healthy human individuals. Profiling relied on immunoSEQ multiplex PCR, and the TCRdb table lists in-frame clones only, not all of them. The sample consists of about 680,000 clones, around 90% of them appearing once. Terminally differentiated effector memory CD45RA+ cells were excluded by CCR7 positive selection of CD45RO-negative cells.

The TCR sequence derives from a young man in good health. Input material: naive CD8+ T cells sorted from blood. This chain connects TRBV13 to TRBJ2-3; perhaps TRBD2 as D (5 bases). The CDR3 region has the DNA TGTGCCAGCAGCCCTCTTCAGGAGAGGGCCTACACAGATACGCAGTATTTT. This gives the protein CASSPLQERAYTDTQYF.